This TCR beta chain stems from a study of breast tumors, draining lymph nodes, adjacent tissues. CDR1 SEHNR and CDR2 FQNEAQ come from the germline V gene (reference sequence). V trimming: 5 bases; J trimming: 2 bases; junction bases outside the gene matches: 6. This CDR3 is 15 amino acids long. Worth noting for this clonotype: Its antigen is as yet unknown.

Findings and limits, study-wide: Most tumor T cells seemingly derive from lymph node, then expand in tumor.

Each CDR3 protein is one row after TCRdb ran MiXCR on the multiplex PCR reads. Here the sample spans more than 30,000 distinct CDR3 sequences, approximately 63% being singletons. This chain links TRBV7-9 with TRBJ2-7; the match to TRBD1 covers 10 bases. Sequencing was performed on breast tumor tissue. The sequence came from a female donor with breast cancer. Some clones in this sample may be carry-over from other donors' samples. CDR3 sequence reads: CASSPRDRGAYEQYF. The CDR3 nucleotides read TGTGCCAGCAGCCCGAGGGACAGGGGAGCCTACGAGCAGTACTTC.